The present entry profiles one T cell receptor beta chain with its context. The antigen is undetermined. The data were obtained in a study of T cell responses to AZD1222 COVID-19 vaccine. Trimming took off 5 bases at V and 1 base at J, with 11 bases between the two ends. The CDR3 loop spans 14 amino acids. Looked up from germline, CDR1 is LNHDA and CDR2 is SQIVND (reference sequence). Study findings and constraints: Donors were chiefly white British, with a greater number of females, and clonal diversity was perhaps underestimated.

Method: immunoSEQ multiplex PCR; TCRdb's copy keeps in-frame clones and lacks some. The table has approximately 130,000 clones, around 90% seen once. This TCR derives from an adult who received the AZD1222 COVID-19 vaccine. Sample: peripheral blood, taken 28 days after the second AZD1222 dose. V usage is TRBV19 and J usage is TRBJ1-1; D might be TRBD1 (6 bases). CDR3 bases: TGTGCCAGTAGTTACGGGGACAAGAACACTGAAGCTTTCTTT. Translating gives CASSYGDKNTEAFF.